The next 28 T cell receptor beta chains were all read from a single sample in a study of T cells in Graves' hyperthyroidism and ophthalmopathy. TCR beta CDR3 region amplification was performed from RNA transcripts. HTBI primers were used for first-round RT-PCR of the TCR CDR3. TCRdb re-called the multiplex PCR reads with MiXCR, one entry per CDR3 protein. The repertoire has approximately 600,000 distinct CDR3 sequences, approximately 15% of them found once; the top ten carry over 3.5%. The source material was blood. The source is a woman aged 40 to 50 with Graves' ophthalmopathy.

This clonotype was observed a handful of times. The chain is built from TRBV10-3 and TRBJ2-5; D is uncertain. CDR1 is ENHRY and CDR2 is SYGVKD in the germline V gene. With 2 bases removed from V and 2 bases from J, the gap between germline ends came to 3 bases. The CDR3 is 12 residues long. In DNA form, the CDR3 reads TGTGCCATCAGTGAGCCTCAAGAGACCCAGTACTTC. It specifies CAISEPQETQYF.

DNA for the CDR3: TGTGCCAGCAGTTCCCAACAGGGGGGGAACACTGAAGCTTTCTTT. Its translation: CASSSQQGGNTEAFF. The rearrangement joins TRBV28 to TRBJ1-1; 8 nucleotides line up with TRBD1. CDR3 length: 15 residues. The germline V gene has CDR1 MDHEN and CDR2 SYDVKM. Trimming took 4 bases from V and 1 from J; bases not matched to a gene: 5. The entire variable domain, with the rest obtained from reference TRBV28 and TRBJ1-1, is as follows: DVKVTQSSRYLVKRTGEKVFLECVQDMDHENMFWYRQDPGLGLRLIYFSYDVKMKEKGDIPEGYSVSREKKERFSLILESASTNQTSMYLCASSSQQGGNTEAFFGQGTRLTVV.

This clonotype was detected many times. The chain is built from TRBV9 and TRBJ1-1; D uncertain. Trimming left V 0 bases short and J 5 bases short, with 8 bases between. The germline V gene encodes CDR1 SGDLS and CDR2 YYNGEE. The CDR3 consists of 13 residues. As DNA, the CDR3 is TGTGCCAGCAGCGTAGTAGGTGAGACTGAAGCTTTCTTT. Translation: CASSVVGETEAFF.

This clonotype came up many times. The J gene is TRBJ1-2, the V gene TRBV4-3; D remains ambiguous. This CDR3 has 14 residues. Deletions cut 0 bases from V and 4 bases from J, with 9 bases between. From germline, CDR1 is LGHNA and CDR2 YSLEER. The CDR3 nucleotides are TGCGCCAGCAGCCAAGACAGGTCAGGCTATGGCTACACCTTC. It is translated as CASSQDRSGYGYTF.

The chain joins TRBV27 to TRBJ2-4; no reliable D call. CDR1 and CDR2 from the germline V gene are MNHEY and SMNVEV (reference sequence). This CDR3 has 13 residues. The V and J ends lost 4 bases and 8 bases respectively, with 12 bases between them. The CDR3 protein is CASSYSPWHIQYF. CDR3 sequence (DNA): TGTGCCAGCAGTTACTCGCCCTGGCACATTCAGTACTTC.

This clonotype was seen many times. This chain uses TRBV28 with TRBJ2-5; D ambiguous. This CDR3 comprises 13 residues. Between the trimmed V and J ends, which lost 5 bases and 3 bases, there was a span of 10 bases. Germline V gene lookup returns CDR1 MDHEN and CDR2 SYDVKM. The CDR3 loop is CASSPGWEETQYF. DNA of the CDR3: TGTGCCAGCAGTCCGGGCTGGGAAGAGACCCAGTACTTC.

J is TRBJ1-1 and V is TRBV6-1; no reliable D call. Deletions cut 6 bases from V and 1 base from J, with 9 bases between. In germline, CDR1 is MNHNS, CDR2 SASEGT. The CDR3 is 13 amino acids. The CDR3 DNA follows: TGTGCCAGCAGACCTGTGACGAACACTGAAGCTTTCTTT. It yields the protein CASRPVTNTEAFF.

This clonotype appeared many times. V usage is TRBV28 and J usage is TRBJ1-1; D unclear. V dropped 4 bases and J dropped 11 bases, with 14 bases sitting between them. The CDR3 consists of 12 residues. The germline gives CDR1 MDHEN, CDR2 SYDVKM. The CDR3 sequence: CASSSSRQWAFF. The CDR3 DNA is TGTGCCAGCAGTTCCTCCCGTCAGTGGGCTTTCTTT.

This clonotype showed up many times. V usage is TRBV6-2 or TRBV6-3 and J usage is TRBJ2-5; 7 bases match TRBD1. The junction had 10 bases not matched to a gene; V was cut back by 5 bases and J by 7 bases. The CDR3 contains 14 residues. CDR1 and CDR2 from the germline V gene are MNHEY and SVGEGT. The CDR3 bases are TGTGCCAGCAGTCTCGGACAGGCACCTAGGACCCAGTACTTC. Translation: CASSLGQAPRTQYF.

This CDR3 reads CASRWDPGDTEAFF. For the CDR3, the DNA is TGTGCCAGCAGGTGGGACCCCGGAGACACTGAAGCTTTCTTT. The chain has TRBV2 and TRBJ1-1; D may be TRBD1 (5 bases). This CDR3 is built from 14 residues. Germline V gene lookup returns CDR1 SNHLY and CDR2 FYNNEI. Trimming stripped 6 bases from V and 3 bases from J, with 14 bases between.

For the CDR3, the DNA is TGTGCCAGCAGTTACCTCGGACTCGCTTTTGATCCGCCCCAGCATTTT. It encodes CASSYLGLAFDPPQHF. The genes are TRBV6-2 or TRBV6-3 and TRBJ1-5; D not certain. The CDR3 spans 16 residues. Germline values: CDR1 MNHEY, CDR2 SVGEGT. Trimming took off 2 bases at V and 9 bases at J, with 20 bases between the two ends.

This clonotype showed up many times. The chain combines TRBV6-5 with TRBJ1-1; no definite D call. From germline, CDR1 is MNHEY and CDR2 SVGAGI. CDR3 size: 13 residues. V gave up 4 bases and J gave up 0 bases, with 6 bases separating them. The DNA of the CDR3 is TGTGCCAGCAGTTCCGACGTGAACACTGAAGCTTTCTTT. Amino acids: CASSSDVNTEAFF.

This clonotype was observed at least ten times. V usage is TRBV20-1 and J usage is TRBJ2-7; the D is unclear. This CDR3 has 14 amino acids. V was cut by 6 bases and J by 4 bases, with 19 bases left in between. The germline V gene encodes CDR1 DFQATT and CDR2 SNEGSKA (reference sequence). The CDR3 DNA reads TGCAGTGCCCAAGTAGAGGCCTACGGTTACGAGCAGTACTTC. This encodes CSAQVEAYGYEQYF.

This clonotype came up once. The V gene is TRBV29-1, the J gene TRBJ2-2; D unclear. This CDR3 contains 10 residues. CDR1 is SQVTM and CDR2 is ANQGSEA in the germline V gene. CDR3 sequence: CSVQTGELFF. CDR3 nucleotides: TGCAGTGTTCAAACCGGGGAGCTGTTTTTT.

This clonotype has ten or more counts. CDR3 sequence reads: CASRTGGDNQPQHF. CDR3 sequence (DNA): TGTGCCAGTAGGACAGGGGGTGACAATCAGCCCCAGCATTTT. The chain recombines TRBV19 with TRBJ1-5; TRBD1 matches at 9 bases. V was pared by 6 bases and J by 3 bases, with 3 bases of the junction left unmatched. There are 14 residues in the CDR3. The germline CDR1 and CDR2 sequences are LNHDA and SQIVND (reference sequence).

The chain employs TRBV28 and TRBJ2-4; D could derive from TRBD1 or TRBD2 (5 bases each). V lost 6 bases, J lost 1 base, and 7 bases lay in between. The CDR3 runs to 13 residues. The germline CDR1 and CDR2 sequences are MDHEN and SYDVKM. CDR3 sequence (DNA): TGTGCCAGCAGAGGGACGGCCAAAAACATTCAGTACTTC. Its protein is CASRGTAKNIQYF.

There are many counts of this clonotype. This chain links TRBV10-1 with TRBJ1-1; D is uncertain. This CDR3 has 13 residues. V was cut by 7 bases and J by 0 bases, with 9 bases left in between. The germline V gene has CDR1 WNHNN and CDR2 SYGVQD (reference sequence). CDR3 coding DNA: TGCGCCAGCAACGACAACATGAACACTGAAGCTTTCTTT. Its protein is CASNDNMNTEAFF.

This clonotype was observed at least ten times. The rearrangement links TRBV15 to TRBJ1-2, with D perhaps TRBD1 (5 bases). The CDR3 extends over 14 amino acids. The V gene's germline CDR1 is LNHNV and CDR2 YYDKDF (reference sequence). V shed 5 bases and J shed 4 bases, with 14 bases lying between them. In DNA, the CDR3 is TGTGCCACCAGCCGCGGCGGGACGGCCTATGGCTACACCTTC. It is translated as CATSRGGTAYGYTF.

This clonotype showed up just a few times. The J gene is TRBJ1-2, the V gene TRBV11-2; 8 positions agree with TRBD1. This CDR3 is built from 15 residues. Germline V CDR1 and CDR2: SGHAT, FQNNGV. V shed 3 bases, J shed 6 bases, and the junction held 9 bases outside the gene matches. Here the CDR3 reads CASSLEPGGSNGYTF. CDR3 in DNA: TGTGCCAGCAGCTTGGAGCCAGGGGGCAGCAATGGCTACACCTTC.

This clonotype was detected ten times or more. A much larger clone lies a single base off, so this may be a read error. The CDR3 DNA reads TGCAGTGCTAGGAGGAACACTGAAGCTTTCTTT. It translates to CSARRNTEAFF. V is TRBV20-1 and J is TRBJ1-1; no reliable D call. V was pared by 3 bases and J by 1 base, with 3 bases between. From germline, CDR1 is DFQATT and CDR2 SNEGSKA (reference sequence). There are 11 residues in the CDR3.

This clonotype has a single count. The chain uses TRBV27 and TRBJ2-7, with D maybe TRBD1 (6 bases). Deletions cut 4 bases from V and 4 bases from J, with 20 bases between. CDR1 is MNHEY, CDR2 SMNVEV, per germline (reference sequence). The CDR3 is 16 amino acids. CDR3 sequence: CASSSTGKTPRYEQYF. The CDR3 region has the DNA TGTGCCAGCAGTTCCACAGGGAAAACCCCAAGGTACGAGCAGTACTTC.

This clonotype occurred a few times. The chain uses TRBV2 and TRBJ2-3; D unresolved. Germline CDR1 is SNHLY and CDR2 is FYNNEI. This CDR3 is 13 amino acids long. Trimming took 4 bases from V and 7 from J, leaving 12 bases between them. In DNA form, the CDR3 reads TGTGCCAGCAGTGCACTAAAACAGAATACGCAGTATTTT. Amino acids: CASSALKQNTQYF.

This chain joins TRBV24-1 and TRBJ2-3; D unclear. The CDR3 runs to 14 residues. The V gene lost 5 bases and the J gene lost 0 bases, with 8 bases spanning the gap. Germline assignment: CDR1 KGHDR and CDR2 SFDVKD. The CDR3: CATSASYSTDTQYF. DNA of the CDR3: TGTGCCACCAGTGCGAGCTACAGCACAGATACGCAGTATTTT.

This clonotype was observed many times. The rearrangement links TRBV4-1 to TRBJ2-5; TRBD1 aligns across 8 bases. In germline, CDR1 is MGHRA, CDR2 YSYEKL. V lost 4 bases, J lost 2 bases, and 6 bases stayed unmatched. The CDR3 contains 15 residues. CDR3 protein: CASSPRGQGQETQYF. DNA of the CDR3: TGCGCCAGCAGCCCCCGAGGACAGGGACAAGAGACCCAGTACTTC.

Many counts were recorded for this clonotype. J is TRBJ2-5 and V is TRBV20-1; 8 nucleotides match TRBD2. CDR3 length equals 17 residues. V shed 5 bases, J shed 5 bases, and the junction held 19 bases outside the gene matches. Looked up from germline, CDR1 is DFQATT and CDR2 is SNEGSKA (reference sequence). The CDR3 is CSAWTQRAGVGKETQYF. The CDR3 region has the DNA TGCAGTGCTTGGACCCAAAGAGCGGGAGTGGGGAAGGAGACCCAGTACTTC.

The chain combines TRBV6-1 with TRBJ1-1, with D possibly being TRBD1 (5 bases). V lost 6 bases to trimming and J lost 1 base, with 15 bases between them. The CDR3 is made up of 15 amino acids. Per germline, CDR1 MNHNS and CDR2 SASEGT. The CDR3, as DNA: TGTGCCAGCAGCGCCTGGGGCAGTTCGAACACTGAAGCTTTCTTT. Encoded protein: CASSAWGSSNTEAFF.

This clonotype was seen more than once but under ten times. CDR3 coding DNA: TGCGCCAGCAGCTTGGCGGGTCCGGGGGACGGCTACACCTTC. Encoded protein: CASSLAGPGDGYTF. The V and J genes are TRBV5-1 and TRBJ1-2; maybe TRBD1 (5 bases). Germline lookup yields CDR1 SGHRS and CDR2 YFSETQ. Trimming removed 0 bases at V and 8 bases at J, with 14 bases between. This CDR3 is built from 14 residues.

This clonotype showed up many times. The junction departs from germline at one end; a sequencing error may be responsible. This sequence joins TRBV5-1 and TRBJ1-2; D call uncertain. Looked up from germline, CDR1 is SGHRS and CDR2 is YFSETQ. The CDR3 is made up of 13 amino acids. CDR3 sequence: CASSLAGNYGYTF. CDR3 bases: TGTGCCAGCAGTTTAGCCGGGAACTATGGCTACACCTTC.